Detailed here is one TCR beta chain. The CDR3 spans 18 residues. V lost 4 bases and J lost 4; bases outside the gene matches: 14. Germline V gene data show CDR1 as MDHEN and CDR2 as SYDVKM. Generated by immunoSEQ multiplex PCR, the TCRdb table keeps only in-frame clones and is missing some. This table holds 250,000 to 350,000 clones, 75% to 90% found once. The data are from a study of blood T cell repertoires in COVID-19. Study context: Sites in the United States, Italy and Spain provided acute and convalescent COVID-19 samples. PBMCs, B-cell-depleted T cells, or T cells provided the cDNA or gDNA that made up the material.

The sequence was obtained from a man between 18 and 35 years old with active or convalescent COVID-19. What was sequenced was peripheral blood. The rearrangement links TRBV28 to TRBJ1-4; 8 bases align to TRBD1. The CDR3 loop is CASSSRTGRRSGNEKLFF. The CDR3 nucleotides are TGTGCCAGCAGTTCCAGGACAGGGAGGAGGTCTGGTAATGAAAAACTGTTTTTT.